A single T cell receptor beta chain is shown here with its context. The record originates from a study of control samples from healthy donors and cancer patients. Some clones are missing from TCRdb's copy, which holds only in-frame ones; the method was immunoSEQ multiplex PCR. The data contain about 51,000 clones, over 70% of them singletons. CDR1 is LNHDA, CDR2 SQIVND, per germline (reference sequence). This CDR3 has 14 residues. V dropped 6 bases and J dropped 8 bases, with 16 bases sitting between them. Sequenced: blood. This receptor was identified in a man aged 65-85 years in good health. The chain links TRBV19 to TRBJ1-4; tentative D call: TRBD1 (5 bases). DNA for the CDR3: TGTGCCAGTAGATGGGACCCCTCGACGGAAAAACTGTTTTTT. It translates to CASRWDPSTEKLFF. Filled out from reference TRBV19 and TRBJ1-4, the complete variable domain reads DGGITQSPKYLFRKEGQNVTLSCEQNLNHDAMYWYRQDPGQGLRLIYYSQIVNDFQKGDIAEGYSVSREKKESFPLTVTSAQKNPTAFYLCASRWDPSTEKLFFGSGTQLSVL.